The rows below give T cell receptor beta chains drawn from one sample of a study. TCRdb analysed the 5' RACE reads with MiXCR anew, one entry per CDR3 protein. The sample includes about 50,000 distinct CDR3 sequences, 25% to 30% of them seen just once. The sequencing input was naive CD4+ T cells sorted from blood. The receptors derive from a female donor with breast cancer. Both conserved end residues are part of each CDR3. The D gene is left open where the match is weak. Clone size, where shown, is once, few, many, or a class for clones that have expanded.

v_gene	abundance	d_gene	j_gene	CDR3nt	CDR3aa
TRBV13	-	-	TRBJ2-7	TGTGCCAGCAGTTATTTTGGGCTTTCCTCCTACGAGCAGTACTTC	CASSYFGLSSYEQYF
TRBV6-1	few	TRBD2	TRBJ2-3	TGTGCCAGCAGTGAACTAGCGGGTAGCACAGATACGCAGTATTTT	CASSELAGSTDTQYF
TRBV20-1	-	-	TRBJ2-2	TGCAGTGCTAGAACCGGTGGGGGGCACGGGGAGCTGTTTTTT	CSARTGGGHGELFF
TRBV2	few	TRBD1	TRBJ2-7	TGTGCCAGCACTTGGACAGGGGACGAGCAGTACTTC	CASTWTGDEQYF
TRBV4-2	many	TRBD1	TRBJ1-6	TGTGCCAGCAGTCGGGACAGAATCGGATCACCCCTCCACTTT	CASSRDRIGSPLHF
TRBV29-1	few	-	TRBJ1-1	TGCAGCGTCGGGGGAGGACAGCCGAACACTGAAGCTTTCTTT	CSVGGGQPNTEAFF
TRBV6-1	-	TRBD1	TRBJ2-5	TGTGCCAGCAGTAAGGACAGGGAAGAGACCCAGTACTTC	CASSKDREETQYF
TRBV20-1	many	TRBD1	TRBJ2-3	TGCAGTGCTCGGTCGGCAGGGGGCCGGGGAGATACGCAGTATTTT	CSARSAGGRGDTQYF
TRBV12-3/TRBV12-4	-	-	TRBJ2-1	TGTGCCAGCAACTGGGACACCGACAATGAGCAGTTCTTC	CASNWDTDNEQFF
TRBV6-5	many	-	TRBJ2-7	TGTGCCAGCAGTTCCTACAGGTCCGAGCAGTACTTC	CASSSYRSEQYF
TRBV28	-	-	TRBJ1-2	TGTGCCAGCAGTTTATCACGCCGGAACTATGGCTACACCTTC	CASSLSRRNYGYTF
TRBV6-5	few	-	TRBJ1-2	TGTGCCAGCATCCTGGGGGGTGGCTACACCTTC	CASILGGGYTF
TRBV27	many	-	TRBJ2-2	TGTGCCAGCTATAAAGTGGCCCCGACGTCTAACGGGGAGCTGTTTTTT	CASYKVAPTSNGELFF
TRBV4-2	many	-	TRBJ2-3	TGTGCCAGCAGCCAAGATTGGGACTTTAATACGCAGTATTTT	CASSQDWDFNTQYF
TRBV7-2	-	-	TRBJ2-5	TGTGCCAGCAGCTTACAGAGGGGGACGGGAGAGACCCAGTACTTC	CASSLQRGTGETQYF
TRBV20-1	-	-	TRBJ1-4	TGCAGTACCCGGTTCGGTAATGAAAAACTGTTTTTT	CSTRFGNEKLFF
TRBV20-1	-	-	TRBJ1-5	TGCAGTGCAGAGAACAGGAGGCATCAGCCCCAGCATTTT	CSAENRRHQPQHF
TRBV7-2	few	-	TRBJ2-5	TGTGCCAGCAGCTTATTCGAGACCCAGTACTTC	CASSLFETQYF
TRBV7-2	-	-	TRBJ2-1	TGTGCCAGCAGCTTAGTAGCTAGTTCCTATGAGCAGTTCTTC	CASSLVASSYEQFF
TRBV5-1	-	-	TRBJ1-1	TGCGCCAGCAGCTTGGCCGGAGGGGCCCAAGAGCCTGAAGCTTTCTTT	CASSLAGGAQEPEAFF
TRBV5-1	few	-	TRBJ2-3	TGCGCCAGCAGCTTGTCTGGACCGAGGAGCACAGATACGCAGTATTTT	CASSLSGPRSTDTQYF
TRBV5-1	few	-	TRBJ1-6	TGCGCCAGCAGCTGGGGGGATGGAAATTCACCCCTCCACTTT	CASSWGDGNSPLHF
TRBV7-9	-	TRBD1	TRBJ1-4	TGTGCCAGCAGCCAAAACAGGGGCTCGGAAAAACTGTTTTTT	CASSQNRGSEKLFF
TRBV27	few	-	TRBJ2-1	TGTGCCAGCAGTTTAACCGCGCCTGGCGGGCACTCCTACAATGAGCAGTTCTTC	CASSLTAPGGHSYNEQFF
TRBV6-1	few	-	TRBJ2-1	TGTGCCAGCAGTGATATTCTTCGTCTCGGTGAGCAGTTCTTC	CASSDILRLGEQFF
TRBV3-1	few	-	TRBJ1-1	TGTGCCAGCAGCCAAGCGGGGATCGGTGAAGCTTTCTTT	CASSQAGIGEAFF
TRBV20-1	-	-	TRBJ2-5	TGCAGTGCTAGTCCGGGACAAGAGACCCAGTACTTC	CSASPGQETQYF
TRBV5-1	-	-	TRBJ1-1	TGCGCCAGCAGCTGGGAATCGACAGCCAACACTGAAGCTTTCTTT	CASSWESTANTEAFF
TRBV4-1	few	TRBD2	TRBJ2-3	TGCGCCAGCAGCCAAGAAGGACTAGCGATCACAGATACGCAGTATTTT	CASSQEGLAITDTQYF
TRBV20-1	many	TRBD2	TRBJ2-1	TGCAGTGCTAGAGTTAGCGGGGGGCTCTACAATGAGCAGTTCTTC	CSARVSGGLYNEQFF
TRBV6-2/TRBV6-3	medium-sized	-	TRBJ2-1	TGTGCCAGCGGGACACTGAGGAATGAGCAGTTCTTC	CASGTLRNEQFF
TRBV7-2	-	-	TRBJ2-2	TGTGCCAGCAGCTTATTCGGTCAGGGGGAGCTGTTTTTT	CASSLFGQGELFF
TRBV20-1	-	-	TRBJ1-2	TGCAGTGCTAGAAGGCAGTCTAACTATGGCTACACCTTC	CSARRQSNYGYTF
TRBV5-5	-	-	TRBJ1-1	TGTGCCAGCAGCCCCGAGGGACGGGGGAACACTGAAGCTTTCTTT	CASSPEGRGNTEAFF
TRBV5-4	-	TRBD2	TRBJ2-5	TGTGCCAGCAGCCAGACTAGCGGGGGGGCTGGAGAGACCCAGTACTTC	CASSQTSGGAGETQYF
TRBV27	-	TRBD1	TRBJ2-1	TGTGCCAGCAGTCCAAACCCCACAGGGGACAATGAGCAGTTCTTC	CASSPNPTGDNEQFF
TRBV4-3	few	TRBD1	TRBJ2-5	TGCGCCAGCAGCCAAGATCCCGGGACAGTTGGACAAGAGACCCAGTACTTC	CASSQDPGTVGQETQYF
TRBV7-8	many	-	TRBJ2-3	TGTGCCAGCATTCCGGGTGCCGCCACAGATACGCAGTATTTT	CASIPGAATDTQYF
TRBV5-1	-	-	TRBJ1-1	TGCGCCAGCAGTCTAGTACCCACTGAAGCTTTCTTT	CASSLVPTEAFF
TRBV6-2/TRBV6-3	few	TRBD1	TRBJ2-1	TGTGCCAGCAGGCGTCCGACAGGGTACAATGAGCAGTTCTTC	CASRRPTGYNEQFF
TRBV20-1	-	-	TRBJ1-1	TGCAGTGCTAGAGACTACCTAAAAGGCAGAAGTAACACTGAAGCTTTCTTT	CSARDYLKGRSNTEAFF
TRBV24-1	-	TRBD1	TRBJ2-1	TGTGCCACCAGTGACCAGGGGACAGGGGGGGATGAGCAGTTCTTC	CATSDQGTGGDEQFF
TRBV12-3/TRBV12-4	few	-	TRBJ2-7	TGTGCCAGCAGTTTAGCGGGACATTTCCAGCAGTACTTC	CASSLAGHFQQYF
TRBV20-1	-	-	TRBJ1-2	TGCAGTGCTCTGGAGGACTATGGCTACACCTTC	CSALEDYGYTF
TRBV12-3/TRBV12-4	few	-	TRBJ2-6	TGTGCCAGCAGTTTGGGAAGGGCTGGGGCCAACGTCCTGACTTTC	CASSLGRAGANVLTF
TRBV5-1	-	-	TRBJ2-3	TGCGCCAGCAGCCCCTTAGCGGAAACCACAGATACGCAGTATTTT	CASSPLAETTDTQYF
TRBV6-1	-	TRBD1	TRBJ2-5	TGTGCCAGCAGCCGCAACCGGGACAGGGTACAAGAGACCCAGTACTTC	CASSRNRDRVQETQYF
TRBV11-3	-	-	TRBJ2-2	TGTGCCAGCAGTTGGGGGGCCGGGGAGCTGTTTTTT	CASSWGAGELFF
TRBV5-8	-	-	TRBJ1-2	TGTGCCAGCAGCCCCGGTGGTCACAGCTATGGCTACACCTTC	CASSPGGHSYGYTF
TRBV6-6	medium-sized	-	TRBJ1-2	TGTGCCAGCAGTGGTCATACAGTCCCCGTTGGCTACACCTTC	CASSGHTVPVGYTF
TRBV6-2/TRBV6-3	-	TRBD1	TRBJ1-2	TGTGCCAGCAGTTACTCCGGACAGGGCGGCTATGGCTACACCTTC	CASSYSGQGGYGYTF
TRBV24-1	-	-	TRBJ2-7	TGTGCCACCAGTGATTCGAGGACCTTGGAGGACGAGCAGTACTTC	CATSDSRTLEDEQYF
TRBV11-2	few	TRBD2	TRBJ2-1	TGTGCCAGCAGCCGAGTGGGACTAGCGGGTCCTGAGCAGTTCTTC	CASSRVGLAGPEQFF